The TCR beta chain described here comes from a study of CD8 T cells in Susac syndrome. Germline CDR1 is MNHNS and CDR2 is SASEGT. The CDR3 loop spans 13 amino acids. Trimming took off 7 bases at V and 4 bases at J, with 12 bases between the two ends. Roughly 0.45 to 1 ug RNA was reverse transcribed with random hexamers. TCRdb redid the calling of the immunoSEQ multiplex PCR reads with MiXCR, one entry per CDR3 protein. The sample includes approximately 190,000 distinct CDR3 sequences, 93% of them seen just once. The chain couples TRBV6-1 to TRBJ2-3; TRBD1 is a possible D gene (6 bases). The sequencing sample was made of CD4+ T cells from PBMCs. The source is a human donor in good health. The CDR3 nucleotides are TGTGCCAGCACTGTACAGGGCGCAGATACGCAGTATTTT. Its protein is CASTVQGADTQYF.